This T cell receptor beta chain came from a study of long-term antiretroviral therapy in people with HIV. Trimming at V came to 4 bases and at J to 6 bases, leaving 11 bases not matched to a gene. Germline V gene data show CDR1 as SGHDT and CDR2 as YYEEEE. The CDR3 extends over 15 amino acids. An immunoSEQ assay, version v3.0, was performed at survey level. Only in-frame clones appear in the TCRdb table, and some are missing; sequencing was by immunoSEQ multiplex PCR. The sample records roughly 20,000 clones, roughly four fifths being singletons. Donors each had at least one pre-ART PBMC sample and at least two post-ART ones.

This sequence was found in a man younger than 40 with HIV. This chain uses TRBV5-6 with TRBJ1-1, with 8 bases that match TRBD1. Specimen: unsorted PBMCs, collected 1.5 years after starting antiretroviral therapy. CDR3 sequence: CASSLTTGAIPEAFF. The CDR3 DNA follows: TGTGCCAGCAGCCTGACGACAGGGGCGATCCCTGAAGCTTTCTTT.